One sample yielded the 24 T cell receptor beta chains listed below, sequenced in a study of OX40 agonist ivuxolimab in advanced cancers. Measured with immunoSEQ multiplex PCR; TCRdb has only the in-frame clones, and not every one. Seen here are tens of thousands of clones, 90% to 95% observed once, and the top ten hold roughly 2.5%. This sample comprised CD4+ or CD8+ T cells sorted from blood, obtained in a trial of the OX40 agonist ivuxolimab. The receptors originated from an adult with an advanced solid tumor such as melanoma, head and neck, liver or kidney cancer.

The chain combines TRBV7-9 with TRBJ2-1; TRBD2 might be the D (5 bases). Per germline, CDR1 SEHNR and CDR2 FQNEAQ (reference sequence). The CDR3 spans 13 residues. Trimming removed 7 bases at V and 7 bases at J, with 14 bases between. CDR3 sequence (DNA): TGTGCCAGCACCGGGAAGTTGGGGAATGAGCAGTTCTTC. Translation: CASTGKLGNEQFF.

CDR3 protein: CASRGGSQGSSYEQYF. The CDR3 bases are TGTGCCAGCAGGGGAGGGTCCCAGGGGAGCTCCTACGAGCAGTACTTC. The gene calls are TRBV2 and TRBJ2-7, with D possibly matching TRBD2 (7 bases). CDR3 length: 16 residues. The germline V gene has CDR1 SNHLY and CDR2 FYNNEI. V lost 6 bases, J lost 0 bases, and 18 bases lay in between. Variable domain in full (rest from reference TRBV2 and TRBJ2-7): EPEVTQTPSHQVTQMGQEVILRCVPISNHLYFYWYRQILGQKVEFLVSFYNNEISEKSEIFDDQFSVERPDGSNFTLKIRSTKLEDSAMYFCASRGGSQGSSYEQYFGPGTRLTVT.

The gene calls are TRBV4-1 and TRBJ1-4; the D gene is possibly TRBD1 (6 bases). Deletions cut 0 bases from V and 4 bases from J, with 15 bases between. Germline CDR1 reads MGHRA; CDR2 reads YSYEKL. CDR3 length equals 17 residues. The CDR3 is CASSQDQGSGINEKLFF. The DNA for the CDR3 is TGCGCCAGCAGCCAAGATCAGGGGTCGGGCATTAATGAAAAACTGTTTTTT.

The gene calls are TRBV30 and TRBJ1-1; D might be TRBD1 (5 bases). The CDR3 runs 16 residues. Trimming left V 2 bases short and J 4 bases short, with 20 bases between. Germline V gives CDR1 GTSNPN, CDR2 SVGIG (reference sequence). CDR3: CAWSKGTSAGITEAFF. Written as DNA, the CDR3 is TGTGCCTGGAGTAAGGGGACTAGCGCAGGTATCACTGAAGCTTTCTTT.

The CDR3 region is CASSSLGGRGQETQYF. Written as DNA, the CDR3 is TGTGCCAGCTCCTCCCTTGGGGGGAGGGGGCAAGAGACCCAGTACTTC. The chain has TRBV2 and TRBJ2-5; TRBD2 might be the D (7 bases). In germline, CDR1 is SNHLY, CDR2 FYNNEI. V was cut by 8 bases and J by 2 bases, with 21 bases left in between. The CDR3 consists of 16 residues.

This clone showed up just once. This chain connects TRBV9 to TRBJ1-2; possibly TRBD1 for D (6 bases). The CDR3 extends over 19 amino acids. V lost 4 bases and J lost 4, with 29 bases in between. Germline V CDR1 and CDR2: SGDLS, YYNGEE. CDR3 DNA: TGTGCCAGCAGCCTCTCCGTGGGGGCCACCGGCCTCTCCTCCTATGGCTACACCTTC. Translated: CASSLSVGATGLSSYGYTF.

The chain recombines TRBV30 with TRBJ2-3; 11 bases are shared with TRBD2. The CDR3 is made up of 16 amino acids. J gave up 3 bases and V 4 bases, and 9 bases lay outside the gene matches. CDR1 GTSNPN and CDR2 SVGIG come from the germline V gene (reference sequence). CDR3 DNA: TGTGCCTGGAAAGGGTTGGGGACTAGCGGAACAGATACGCAGTATTTT. Translation gives CAWKGLGTSGTDTQYF.

The V and J genes are TRBV30 and TRBJ2-7, with D perhaps assigned TRBD1 or TRBD2 (5 bases each). The germline gives CDR1 GTSNPN, CDR2 SVGIG (reference sequence). Trimming took off 5 bases at V and 8 bases at J, with 19 bases between the two ends. There are 13 residues in the CDR3. CDR3 nucleotide sequence: TGTGCCTGGGGGGGAGCCCCCCGGGTCCAGCAGTACTTC. It codes for CAWGGAPRVQQYF.

The chain is built from TRBV5-5 and TRBJ2-1, with 13 bases identical to TRBD2. The V gene's germline CDR1 is SGHKS and CDR2 YYEKEE (reference sequence). The CDR3 runs 18 residues. The ends lost 2 bases at V and 1 base at J; junction bases unmatched: 6. The CDR3 sequence is CASSLLAGGLSSYNEQFF. Written as DNA, the CDR3 is TGTGCCAGCAGCTTACTAGCGGGAGGGTTGTCGTCCTACAATGAGCAGTTCTTC.

J is TRBJ1-1 and V is TRBV18; 11 nucleotides agree with TRBD1. Looked up from germline, CDR1 is KGHSH and CDR2 is LQKENI. V was pared by 3 bases and J by 3 bases, with 3 bases of the junction left unmatched. This CDR3 is built from 15 residues. This chain's CDR3 is CASSPGTGGHTEAFF. For the CDR3, the DNA is TGTGCCAGCTCACCCGGGACAGGGGGGCACACTGAAGCTTTCTTT.

This chain connects TRBV5-1 to TRBJ2-7; D may correspond to TRBD1 or TRBD2 (6 bases each). V lost 4 bases, J lost 5 bases, and 13 bases lay in between. Germline V CDR1 and CDR2: SGHRS, YFSETQ. The length of the CDR3 is 13 residues. The CDR3 DNA sequence: TGCGCCAGCAGCCAGGGGACTTCGGACGAGCAGTACTTC. Translating gives CASSQGTSDEQYF.

V and J are TRBV7-2 and TRBJ1-5; D perhaps matches TRBD1 (5 bases). CDR3 length: 15 residues. Germline V gives CDR1 SGHTA, CDR2 FQGNSA. Trimming shortened V by 4 bases and J by 2 bases, and 12 bases separated the two germline ends. In DNA, the CDR3 is TGTGCCAGCAGCTCTCAGGGCAGTGGCAATCAGCCCCAGCATTTT. Translated: CASSSQGSGNQPQHF.

V and J are TRBV5-6 and TRBJ2-1, with 10 bases fitting TRBD2. The V gene's germline CDR1 is SGHDT and CDR2 YYEEEE. The length of the CDR3 is 13 residues. The V segment lost 3 bases and the J segment 11 bases; nucleotides outside the gene matches: 5. CDR3 in amino acids: CASSSLAGGQQFF. DNA of the CDR3: TGTGCCAGCAGCTCCTTAGCGGGAGGACAGCAGTTCTTC.

This clone showed up just a few times. The chain links TRBV5-6 to TRBJ2-5, with 8 bases matching TRBD2. This CDR3 is built from 16 residues. The germline CDR1 and CDR2 sequences are SGHDT and YYEEEE. V was pared by 1 base and J by 7 bases, with 12 bases of the junction left unmatched. The CDR3 here is CASSLSPGGYIATQYF. The CDR3, as DNA: TGTGCCAGCAGCTTGTCCCCGGGGGGGTACATCGCGACCCAGTACTTC.

The chain links TRBV7-9 to TRBJ2-1, with TRBD2 matching 9 bases. The CDR3 runs 18 residues. Germline V gene lookup returns CDR1 SEHNR and CDR2 FQNEAQ (reference sequence). J lost 3 bases, V lost 4 bases, and 13 bases had no gene match. CDR3: CASSYPGGVAGVYNEQFF. Written as DNA, the CDR3 is TGTGCCAGCAGCTATCCCGGGGGAGTAGCGGGAGTCTACAATGAGCAGTTCTTC.

V usage is TRBV5-1 and J usage is TRBJ2-5; unclear D gene. The CDR3 has 17 amino acids. CDR1 and CDR2 from the germline V gene are SGHRS and YFSETQ. V dropped 0 bases and J dropped 5 bases, with 20 bases sitting between them. In DNA form, the CDR3 reads TGCGCCAGCAGCTTGGGGTCCGGAATTAGGAGAAGGGAGACCCAGTACTTC. This codes for CASSLGSGIRRRETQYF.

The chain employs TRBV5-1 and TRBJ2-7, with TRBD2 matching 12 bases. Germline values: CDR1 SGHRS, CDR2 YFSETQ. J lost 5 bases, V lost 0 bases, and 0 bases had no gene match. The CDR3 length is 14 residues. CDR3 bases: TGCGCCAGCAGCTTGGGACTAGCGGGAGACGAGCAGTACTTC. This gives the protein CASSLGLAGDEQYF.

The V call is TRBV5-4, the J call TRBJ1-5; 7 positions agree with TRBD1. Germline V gene data show CDR1 as SGHNT and CDR2 as YYREEE (reference sequence). This CDR3 spans 14 amino acids. The V segment lost 0 bases and the J segment 4 bases; nucleotides outside the gene matches: 1. The CDR3 here is CASSLAGQNQPQHF. The CDR3, as DNA: TGTGCCAGCAGCTTGGCGGGACAGAATCAGCCCCAGCATTTT.

J is TRBJ1-2 and V is TRBV29-1; 7 positions match TRBD1. Trimming cost V 7 bases and J 7 bases; bases outside gene matches: 6. The CDR3 spans 11 residues. Germline loops: CDR1 SQVTM, CDR2 ANQGSEA. The CDR3 protein is CSGFRDSGYTF. CDR3 nucleotides: TGCAGCGGTTTCCGGGACAGTGGCTACACCTTC.

This clone was seen only once. The rearrangement links TRBV29-1 to TRBJ1-5, with no clear D. Looked up from germline, CDR1 is SQVTM and CDR2 is ANQGSEA. The CDR3 has 12 residues. V was trimmed by 0 bases and J by 9 bases, leaving 9 bases between them. Here the CDR3 DNA reads TGCAGCGTTGAAGACGGACTAGGGCCCCAGCATTTT. It encodes CSVEDGLGPQHF.

The count of this clone is one. The chain couples TRBV29-1 to TRBJ2-1, with a tentative D call TRBD2 (5 bases). The CDR3 is made up of 13 amino acids. Germline assignment: CDR1 SQVTM and CDR2 ANQGSEA. V lost 7 bases and J 2 bases, leaving 12 bases between the germline ends. The CDR3 loop is CSAEPAAYNEQFF. For the CDR3, the DNA is TGCAGCGCAGAGCCAGCGGCCTACAATGAGCAGTTCTTC.

The rearrangement joins TRBV28 to TRBJ2-7; TRBD1 is a possible D gene (6 bases). There are 14 residues in the CDR3. V was trimmed by 5 bases and J by 3 bases, leaving 14 bases between them. CDR1 MDHEN and CDR2 SYDVKM come from the germline V gene. CDR3 DNA sequence: TGTGCCAGCAGTCTCTGGACAGAGAGCTACGAGCAGTACTTC. This encodes CASSLWTESYEQYF.

This clone was counted between two and nine times. The chain uses TRBV7-8 and TRBJ2-2, with D tentatively TRBD2 (6 bases). V was cut by 2 bases and J by 5 bases, with 12 bases left in between. Per the germline V gene, CDR1 is SGHVS and CDR2 is FQNEAQ. This CDR3 has 15 residues. The CDR3 is CASSLTSSGTGELFF. The CDR3 DNA reads TGTGCCAGCAGCTTAACTTCGAGCGGGACCGGGGAGCTGTTTTTT. Filled out from reference TRBV7-8 and TRBJ2-2, the complete variable domain reads GAGVSQSPRYKVAKRGQDVALRCDPISGHVSLFWYQQALGQGPEFLTYFQNEAQLDKSGLPSDRFFAERPEGSVSTLKIQRTQQEDSAVYLCASSLTSSGTGELFFGEGSRLTVL.

This chain connects TRBV2 to TRBJ2-2, with 9 bases that match TRBD2. This CDR3 contains 15 residues. Trimming took 2 bases from V and 6 from J; bases not matched to a gene: 4. CDR1 SNHLY and CDR2 FYNNEI come from the germline V gene. In DNA, the CDR3 is TGTGCCAGCAGTGAACGCGGGAGGGCCGCCGGGGAGCTGTTTTTT. The encoded protein is CASSERGRAAGELFF.